This TCR beta chain was obtained from a study of T cell repertoires in cytomegalovirus infection. Study summary: From public TCR beta signatures came an indication of both CMV infection and matching HLA type.

Study-wide findings and caveats: Clonotype analysis showed dominance of the ex vivo response by HLA-C-restricted CMV-specific TCR beta clonotypes.

TCRdb re-analysed the reads in MiXCR, keeping a single row per CDR3 protein. The sample lists about 680,000 distinct CDR3 sequences, less than 25% occurring once. Regarding this clonotype: Antigen unknown.

The CDR3 runs 15 residues. J gave up 3 bases and V 4 bases, and 9 bases lay outside the gene matches. Germline V gene data show CDR1 as MNHEY and CDR2 as SMNVEV (reference sequence). This clonotype was sampled from a human donor in good health (CMV status not recorded). Some clones in this sample may be carry-over from other donors' samples. The sample consisted of CD8+ T cells from PBMCs. V gene TRBV27 combines with J gene TRBJ2-7; 7 bases are shared with TRBD1. CDR3 sequence (DNA): TGTGCCAGCAGTTCCCGGGTGAACAGGGGCTACGAGCAGTACTTC. Translated: CASSSRVNRGYEQYF.